The T cell receptor (beta chain) under discussion was sequenced for a study of blood T cell repertoires in COVID-19. Study information: Researchers got acute and convalescent COVID-19 samples from the United States, Italy and Spain. Sources were T cells, B-cell-depleted T cells, or PBMCs; the material itself was cDNA or gDNA.

The sample holds one count of this clone. The CDR3 runs to 14 residues. Per the germline V gene, CDR1 is SGDLS and CDR2 is YYNGEE. The J segment lost 6 bases and the V segment lost 4 bases, leaving 7 bases of the junction unmatched. In the study's own analysis: Amplification with reference gene primers provided the estimates of nucleated cell counts. TCRdb keeps only in-frame clones here, not all; method: immunoSEQ multiplex PCR. That table is the source of V, J and clone size, and D and trimming were worked out from the DNA. Of around 250,000 clones detected, about 82% appear once; the ten largest clones hold 5% to 6%.

The TCR comes from an elderly woman with COVID-19, enrolled during active disease. The V call is TRBV9, the J call TRBJ1-2, with 9 bases matching TRBD1. Material for sequencing was peripheral blood. CDR3 loop: CASSISGTGNGYTF. The CDR3 coding sequence is TGTGCCAGCAGCATTAGTGGGACAGGGAATGGCTACACCTTC. The full variable domain, completed using reference TRBV9 and TRBJ1-2, is DSGVTQTPKHLITATGQRVTLRCSPRSGDLSVYWYQQSLDQGLQFLIQYYNGEERAKGNILERFSAQQFPDLHSELNLSSLELGDSALYFCASSISGTGNGYTFGSGTRLTVV.